These 27 T cell receptor beta chains originate from one sample sequenced in a study of T cell changes during pregnancy in multiple sclerosis. Libraries were prepared by immunoSEQ multiplex PCR; TCRdb keeps only in-frame clonotypes and omits some of them. The sample lists about 47,000 clones, nearly 95% occurring once. This specimen was peripheral blood, taken in the third trimester of pregnancy. The receptors derive from a female donor with multiple sclerosis, enrolled in a pregnancy study.

J is TRBJ2-2 and V is TRBV29-1; D is uncertain. This CDR3 is 13 amino acids long. The germline V gene encodes CDR1 SQVTM and CDR2 ANQGSEA. Trimming left V 3 bases short and J 1 base short, with 6 bases between. The CDR3 sequence: CSVDNGNTGELFF. The DNA for the CDR3 is TGCAGCGTTGACAACGGGAACACCGGGGAGCTGTTTTTT.

The chain couples TRBV7-2 to TRBJ1-3; 7 bases map to TRBD1. Germline CDR1 and CDR2: SGHTA and FQGNSA. J gave up 2 bases and V 5 bases, and 9 bases lay outside the gene matches. The CDR3 is made up of 16 amino acids. CDR3 DNA: TGTGCCAGCAGCCTTTACAGGGGTGGAGCTGGAAACACCATATATTTT. The encoded protein is CASSLYRGGAGNTIYF.

The V call is TRBV9, the J call TRBJ2-7; D is possibly TRBD1 (7 bases). Trimming took 4 bases from V and 0 from J, leaving 17 bases between them. The CDR3 length is 16 residues. The V gene's germline CDR1 is SGDLS and CDR2 YYNGEE. The CDR3, as DNA: TGTGCCAGCAGCCCCCACGGGGGACAGACCTCCTACGAGCAGTACTTC. It translates to CASSPHGGQTSYEQYF.

The J gene is TRBJ2-5, the V gene TRBV27; D possibly corresponds to TRBD2 (6 bases). V was cut by 3 bases and J by 2 bases, with 10 bases left in between. The length of the CDR3 is 14 residues. The germline V gene has CDR1 MNHEY and CDR2 SMNVEV (reference sequence). Here the CDR3 DNA reads TGTGCCAGCAGTTTCGGGGGAGTGCAAGAGACCCAGTACTTC. Amino acid sequence: CASSFGGVQETQYF.

V and J are TRBV6-1 and TRBJ2-7; the D gene is possibly TRBD2 (5 bases). V lost 4 bases, J lost 5 bases, and 18 bases lay in between. This CDR3 spans 15 amino acids. CDR1 and CDR2 from the germline V gene are MNHNS and SASEGT. The CDR3 DNA reads TGTGCCAGCAGTGTACATATTGGGAGTTTGAACGAGCAGTACTTC. It specifies CASSVHIGSLNEQYF.

This sequence joins TRBV10-3 and TRBJ2-7; D not resolved. The CDR3 contains 14 residues. The V and J ends lost 4 bases and 5 bases respectively, with 15 bases between them. The V gene's germline CDR1 is ENHRY and CDR2 SYGVKD. The CDR3 loop reads CAISAISLGDEQYF. Written as DNA, the CDR3 is TGTGCCATCAGTGCGATCAGTCTGGGCGACGAGCAGTACTTC.

This clone was counted between two and nine times. The chain joins TRBV18 to TRBJ1-5; 9 bases map to TRBD1. CDR3 length: 15 residues. Unmatched junction bases numbered 8, after V lost 6 bases and J lost 5 bases. Germline V gives CDR1 KGHSH, CDR2 LQKENI. The CDR3 region is CASSLDRGLDQPQHF. CDR3 bases: TGTGCCAGCTCCCTAGACAGGGGGTTGGATCAGCCCCAGCATTTT.

The rearrangement joins TRBV5-1 to TRBJ1-1; 12 nucleotides agree with TRBD1. This CDR3 spans 14 amino acids. Trimming removed 7 bases from V and 5 bases from J; junction bases left unmatched: 6. CDR1 and CDR2 from the germline V gene are SGHRS and YFSETQ. The CDR3 loop reads CASGGQGARTEAFF. The CDR3, as DNA: TGCGCCAGCGGGGGACAGGGGGCGCGAACTGAAGCTTTCTTT.

The chain links TRBV5-6 to TRBJ1-1, with TRBD1 matching 7 bases. Germline V gives CDR1 SGHDT, CDR2 YYEEEE. Trimming at V came to 5 bases and at J to 1 base, leaving 5 bases not matched to a gene. The CDR3 length is 14 residues. The CDR3 reads CASRPTGKNTEAFF. The DNA for the CDR3 is TGTGCCAGCAGGCCGACAGGGAAGAACACTGAAGCTTTCTTT. Using reference TRBV5-6 and TRBJ1-1 for the parts outside the CDR3, the full variable domain is DAGVTQSPTHLIKTRGQQVTLRCSPKSGHDTVSWYQQALGQGPQFIFQYYEEEERQRGNFPDRFSGHQFPNYSSELNVNALLLGDSALYLCASRPTGKNTEAFFGQGTRLTVV.

The V gene is TRBV7-9, the J gene TRBJ1-2, with 9 bases fitting TRBD1. The J segment lost 6 bases and the V segment lost 4 bases, leaving 9 bases of the junction unmatched. The CDR3 has 15 amino acids. Germline V lookup: CDR1 SEHNR, CDR2 FQNEAQ (reference sequence). The CDR3: CASSSTGQGMDGYTF. In nucleotides, the CDR3 is TGTGCCAGCAGCTCAACGGGACAGGGCATGGATGGCTACACCTTC.

This clone was detected only once. The chain carries TRBV5-1 and TRBJ1-2, with 9 bases lining up with TRBD1. V lost 2 bases, J lost 6 bases, and 2 bases stayed unmatched. From germline, CDR1 is SGHRS and CDR2 YFSETQ. CDR3 length: 13 amino acids. The CDR3 spells CASSFGTGNGYTF. CDR3 nucleotide sequence: TGCGCCAGCAGCTTCGGGACAGGGAATGGCTACACCTTC.

The chain couples TRBV15 to TRBJ2-5; 7 nucleotides agree with TRBD2. Germline V lookup: CDR1 LNHNV, CDR2 YYDKDF (reference sequence). The V and J ends lost 1 base and 3 bases, in that order; junction bases with no gene match: 14. The CDR3 is 18 amino acids. CDR3 amino acids: CATSRGLADLGDKETQYF. The CDR3 DNA reads TGTGCCACCAGCAGAGGGCTAGCGGACCTAGGGGATAAAGAGACCCAGTACTTC.

This clone occurred once. J is TRBJ1-3 and V is TRBV19; no clear D gene. The CDR3 runs to 12 residues. Germline V gene sequence: CDR1 LNHDA, CDR2 SQIVND (reference sequence). V was cut by 4 bases and J by 7 bases, with 8 bases left in between. This chain's CDR3 is CASSTYSNTIYF. In DNA, the CDR3 is TGTGCCAGTAGTACCTACTCCAACACCATATATTTT.

The J gene is TRBJ2-3, the V gene TRBV7-2; D possibly corresponds to TRBD2 (5 bases). Per germline, CDR1 SGHTA and CDR2 FQGNSA. The CDR3 sequence is 15 residues long. V was trimmed by 1 base and J by 5 bases, leaving 13 bases between them. This chain's CDR3 is CASSLVGSEGDTQYF. The CDR3 DNA follows: TGTGCCAGCAGCTTAGTGGGTAGCGAAGGAGATACGCAGTATTTT.

The chain links TRBV19 to TRBJ1-1; 7 positions agree with TRBD1. This CDR3 is built from 17 residues. With 3 bases clipped from V and 5 bases from J, the junction kept 15 bases outside the gene matches. Germline CDR1 LNHDA, CDR2 SQIVND (reference sequence). Here the CDR3 reads CASSIRLLQGVRTEAFF. CDR3 nucleotides: TGTGCCAGTAGTATTCGACTCTTGCAGGGGGTTAGGACTGAAGCTTTCTTT.

The CDR3: CAIRSVTKNIQYF. Here the CDR3 DNA reads TGTGCCATCCGCTCAGTGACCAAAAACATTCAGTACTTC. The chain is built from TRBV28 and TRBJ2-4; D unclear. The CDR3 consists of 13 residues. The germline gives CDR1 MDHEN, CDR2 SYDVKM. Trimming stripped 10 bases from V and 2 bases from J, with 12 bases between. Together with reference TRBV28 and TRBJ2-4, the CDR3 gives the full variable domain: DVKVTQSSRYLVKRTGEKVFLECVQDMDHENMFWYRQDPGLGLRLIYFSYDVKMKEKGDIPEGYSVSREKKERFSLILESASTNQTSMYLCAIRSVTKNIQYFGAGTRLSVL.

The rearrangement joins TRBV9 to TRBJ2-3; 12 bases agree with TRBD2. Looked up from germline, CDR1 is SGDLS and CDR2 is YYNGEE. This CDR3 spans 17 amino acids. The ends lost 2 bases at V and 3 bases at J; junction bases unmatched: 7. The CDR3 sequence is CASSVAGLAGMTDTQYF. The DNA of the CDR3 is TGTGCCAGCAGCGTGGCAGGACTAGCGGGAATGACAGATACGCAGTATTTT.

The chain employs TRBV5-4 and TRBJ2-7, with D perhaps matching TRBD2 (5 bases). Germline assignment: CDR1 SGHNT and CDR2 YYREEE (reference sequence). The CDR3 totals 15 residues. With 2 bases removed from V and 0 bases from J, the gap between germline ends came to 12 bases. The CDR3 loop reads CASSFFRDSSYEQYF. CDR3 coding DNA: TGTGCCAGCAGCTTTTTCCGGGATAGCTCCTACGAGCAGTACTTC. The full variable domain, rest sourced from reference TRBV5-4 and TRBJ2-7, is ETGVTQSPTHLIKTRGQQVTLRCSSQSGHNTVSWYQQALGQGPQFIFQYYREEENGRGNFPPRFSGLQFPNYSSELNVNALELDDSALYLCASSFFRDSSYEQYFGPGTRLTVT.

The V call is TRBV6-5, the J call TRBJ1-1, with a possible D match to TRBD1 (5 bases). V gave up 7 bases and J gave up 5 bases, with 17 bases separating them. The CDR3 has 14 amino acids. Germline CDR1 reads MNHEY; CDR2 reads SVGAGI. The CDR3 sequence: CASTQSRRGTEAFF. Here the CDR3 DNA reads TGTGCCAGCACCCAGTCGAGAAGGGGTACTGAAGCTTTCTTT.

The chain links TRBV5-6 to TRBJ1-1; 7 nucleotides agree with TRBD1. V shed 4 bases and J 2 bases; nucleotides not matched to a gene: 5. The CDR3 contains 14 residues. Germline V lookup: CDR1 SGHDT, CDR2 YYEEEE. CDR3 sequence: CASSRDRANTEAFF. The CDR3, as DNA: TGTGCCAGCAGCCGTGACAGGGCAAACACTGAAGCTTTCTTT.

The chain carries TRBV28 and TRBJ2-7, with TRBD2 matching over 12 bases. Germline CDR1 reads MDHEN; CDR2 reads SYDVKM. The CDR3 is made up of 17 amino acids. After removal of 9 bases from V and 4 bases from J, the junction contained 16 bases not matched to a gene. The DNA of the CDR3 is TGTGCCAGTACTCCCTTTGCTCTAGCGGGAGGGAAATACGAGCAGTACTTC. Amino acids: CASTPFALAGGKYEQYF.

This rearrangement joins TRBV28 to TRBJ1-1, with 9 positions matching TRBD1. This CDR3 comprises 16 residues. The V segment lost 2 bases and the J segment 11 bases; nucleotides outside the gene matches: 15. Germline V gene lookup returns CDR1 MDHEN and CDR2 SYDVKM. The CDR3 loop reads CASSLETHGTGNRAFF. CDR3 nucleotides: TGTGCCAGCAGTTTAGAAACCCATGGGACAGGGAATCGGGCTTTCTTT.

This clone was detected a few times. The J gene is TRBJ1-1, the V gene TRBV2; a possible D gene is TRBD1 (6 bases). This CDR3 has 13 residues. Germline assignment: CDR1 SNHLY and CDR2 FYNNEI. With 10 bases removed from V and 4 bases from J, the gap between germline ends came to 16 bases. This CDR3 is CATRQVLVTEAFF. The CDR3 bases are TGTGCCACCAGACAGGTTTTGGTCACTGAAGCTTTCTTT.

The gene calls are TRBV2 and TRBJ2-4, with TRBD1 identical over 9 bases. The V segment lost 6 bases and the J segment 8 bases; nucleotides outside the gene matches: 5. The CDR3 is 13 residues long. Germline CDR1 and CDR2: SNHLY and FYNNEI. CDR3 sequence (DNA): TGTGCCAGCAGGAAGGACAGGGGTGACATTCAGTACTTC. This codes for CASRKDRGDIQYF. Full variable domain (remainder filled in from reference TRBV2 and TRBJ2-4): EPEVTQTPSHQVTQMGQEVILRCVPISNHLYFYWYRQILGQKVEFLVSFYNNEISEKSEIFDDQFSVERPDGSNFTLKIRSTKLEDSAMYFCASRKDRGDIQYFGAGTRLSVL.

This clone appeared once. The rearrangement joins TRBV6-1 to TRBJ1-2; 11 nucleotides agree with TRBD1. J gave up 6 bases and V 6 bases, and 6 bases lay outside the gene matches. Looked up from germline, CDR1 is MNHNS and CDR2 is SASEGT. The CDR3 runs 14 residues. This CDR3 reads CASRDRGLPHGYTF. CDR3 in DNA: TGTGCCAGCAGGGACAGGGGGCTACCCCATGGCTACACCTTC.

The V and J genes are TRBV27 and TRBJ1-4; 7 bases line up with TRBD1. Germline CDR1 reads MNHEY; CDR2 reads SMNVEV (reference sequence). CDR3 length equals 14 residues. V gave up 4 bases and J gave up 5 bases; unmatched junction bases: 4. CDR3 nucleotides: TGTGCCAGCAGTTGGGACAGTCTCAATGAAAAACTGTTTTTT. Its translation: CASSWDSLNEKLFF.

The V and J genes are TRBV18 and TRBJ2-1; 10 bases map to TRBD2. V was clipped by 0 bases and J by 4 bases; unmatched bases: 12. The CDR3 contains 19 residues. CDR1 and CDR2 (germline): KGHSH, LQKENI. The CDR3 region has the DNA TGTGCCAGCTCACCACCACAGGCTAGCGGGAGCCGTTATTACAATGAGCAGTTCTTC. It is translated as CASSPPQASGSRYYNEQFF.